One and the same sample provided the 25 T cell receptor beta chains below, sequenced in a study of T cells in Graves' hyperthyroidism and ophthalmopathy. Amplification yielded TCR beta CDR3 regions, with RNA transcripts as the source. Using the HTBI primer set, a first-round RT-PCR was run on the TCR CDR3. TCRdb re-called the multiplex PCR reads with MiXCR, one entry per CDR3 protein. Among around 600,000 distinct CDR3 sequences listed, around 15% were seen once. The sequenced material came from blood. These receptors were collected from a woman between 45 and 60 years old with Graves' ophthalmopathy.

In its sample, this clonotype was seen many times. The CDR3 DNA is TGTGCCAGCAGAAAGGGACTAGCGGAAGACTACGAGCAGTACTTC. Its protein is CASRKGLAEDYEQYF. This chain links TRBV6-1 with TRBJ2-7, with 11 bases fitting TRBD2. The CDR3 sequence is 15 residues long. With V trimmed by 6 bases and J by 3 bases, 7 bases remained unmatched. Germline V gene sequence: CDR1 MNHNS, CDR2 SASEGT.

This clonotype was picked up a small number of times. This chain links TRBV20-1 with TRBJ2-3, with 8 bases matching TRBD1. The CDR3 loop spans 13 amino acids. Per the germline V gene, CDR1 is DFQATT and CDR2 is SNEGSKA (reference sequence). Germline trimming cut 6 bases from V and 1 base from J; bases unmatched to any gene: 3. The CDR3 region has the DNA TGCAGTGCCCAGGGACAGGGCACAGATACGCAGTATTTT. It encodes CSAQGQGTDTQYF.

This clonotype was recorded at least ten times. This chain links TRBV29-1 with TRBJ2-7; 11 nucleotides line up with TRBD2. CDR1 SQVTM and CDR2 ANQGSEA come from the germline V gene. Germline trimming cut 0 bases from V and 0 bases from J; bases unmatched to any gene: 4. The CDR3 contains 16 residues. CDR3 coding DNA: TGCAGCGTTGAAGATCTAGGGACTAGCGGCTCCTACGAGCAGTACTTC. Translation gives CSVEDLGTSGSYEQYF.

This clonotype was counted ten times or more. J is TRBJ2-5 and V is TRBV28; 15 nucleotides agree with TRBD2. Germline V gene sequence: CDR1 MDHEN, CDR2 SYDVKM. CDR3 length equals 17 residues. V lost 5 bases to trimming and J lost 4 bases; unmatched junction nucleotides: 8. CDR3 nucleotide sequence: TGTGCCAGCAGTCCTCCCGGACTAGCGGGAGGGTCAGAGACCCAGTACTTC. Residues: CASSPPGLAGGSETQYF. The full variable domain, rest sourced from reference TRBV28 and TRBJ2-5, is DVKVTQSSRYLVKRTGEKVFLECVQDMDHENMFWYRQDPGLGLRLIYFSYDVKMKEKGDIPEGYSVSREKKERFSLILESASTNQTSMYLCASSPPGLAGGSETQYFGPGTRLLVL.

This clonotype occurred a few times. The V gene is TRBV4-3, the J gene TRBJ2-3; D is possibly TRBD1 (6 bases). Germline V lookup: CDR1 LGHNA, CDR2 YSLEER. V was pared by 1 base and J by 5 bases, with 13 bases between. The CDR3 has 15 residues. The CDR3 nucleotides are TGCGCCAGCAGCCAAGGGACCCAGGGGAGAGATACGCAGTATTTT. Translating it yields CASSQGTQGRDTQYF.

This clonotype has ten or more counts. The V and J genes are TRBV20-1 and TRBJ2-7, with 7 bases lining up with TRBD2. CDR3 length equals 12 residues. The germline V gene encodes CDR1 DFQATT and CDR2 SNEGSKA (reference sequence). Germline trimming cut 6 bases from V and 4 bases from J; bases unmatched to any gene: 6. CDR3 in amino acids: CSASEGGYEQYF. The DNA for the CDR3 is TGCAGTGCGTCGGAGGGAGGGTACGAGCAGTACTTC.

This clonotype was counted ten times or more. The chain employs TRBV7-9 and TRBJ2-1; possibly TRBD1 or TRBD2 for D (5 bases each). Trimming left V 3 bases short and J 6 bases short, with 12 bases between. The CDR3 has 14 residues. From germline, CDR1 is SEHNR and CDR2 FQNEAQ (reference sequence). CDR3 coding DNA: TGTGCCAGCAGCTTCCTTACTAGGGGCAATGAGCAGTTCTTC. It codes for CASSFLTRGNEQFF.

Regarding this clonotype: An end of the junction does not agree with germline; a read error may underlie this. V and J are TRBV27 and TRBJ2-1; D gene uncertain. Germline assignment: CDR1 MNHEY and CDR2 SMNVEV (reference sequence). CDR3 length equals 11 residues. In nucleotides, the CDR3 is TGTGCCAACAGTTTACTCGATGAGCAGTTCTTC. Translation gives CANSLLDEQFF.

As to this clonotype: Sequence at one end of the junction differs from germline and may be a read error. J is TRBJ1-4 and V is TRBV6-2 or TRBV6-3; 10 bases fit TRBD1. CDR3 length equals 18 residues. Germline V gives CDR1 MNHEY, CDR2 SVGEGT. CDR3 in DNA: TGTACCAGCAGCGACAGGGGGCGTATTGCTGGAACTAATGAAAAACTGTTTTTT. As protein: CTSSDRGRIAGTNEKLFF.

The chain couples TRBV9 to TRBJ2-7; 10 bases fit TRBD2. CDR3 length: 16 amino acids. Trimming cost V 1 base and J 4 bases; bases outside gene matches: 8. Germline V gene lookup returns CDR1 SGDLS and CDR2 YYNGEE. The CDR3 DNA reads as TGTGCCAGCAGCGTACTAGCGGGAGTTCTTGTGTACGAGCAGTACTTC. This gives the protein CASSVLAGVLVYEQYF.

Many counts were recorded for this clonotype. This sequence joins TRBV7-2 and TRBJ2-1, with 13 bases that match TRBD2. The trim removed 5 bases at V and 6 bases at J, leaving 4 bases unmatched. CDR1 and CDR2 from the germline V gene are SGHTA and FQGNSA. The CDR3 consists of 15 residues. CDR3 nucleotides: TGTGCCAGCAGCCAAGGACTAGCGGGAGTCAATGAGCAGTTCTTC. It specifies CASSQGLAGVNEQFF.

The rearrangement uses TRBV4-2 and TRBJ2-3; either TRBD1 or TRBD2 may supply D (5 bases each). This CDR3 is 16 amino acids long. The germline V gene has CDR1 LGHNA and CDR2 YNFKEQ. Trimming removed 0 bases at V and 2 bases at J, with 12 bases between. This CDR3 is CASSQDARDHTDTQYF. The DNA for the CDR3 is TGTGCCAGCAGCCAAGATGCCCGGGACCACACAGATACGCAGTATTTT.

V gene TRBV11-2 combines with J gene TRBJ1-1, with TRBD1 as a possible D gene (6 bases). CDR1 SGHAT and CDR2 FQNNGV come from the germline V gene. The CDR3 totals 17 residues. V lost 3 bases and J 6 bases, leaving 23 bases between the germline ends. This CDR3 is CASSLVHTGRRLSEAFF. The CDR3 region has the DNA TGTGCCAGCAGCTTGGTTCATACAGGGCGGCGTCTGTCTGAAGCTTTCTTT.

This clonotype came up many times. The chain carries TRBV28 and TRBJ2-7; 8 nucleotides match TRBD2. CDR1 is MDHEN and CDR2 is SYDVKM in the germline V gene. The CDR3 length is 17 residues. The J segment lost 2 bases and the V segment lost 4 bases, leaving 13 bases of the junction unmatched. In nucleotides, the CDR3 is TGTGCCAGCAGTTCGGGCCCAAGACTAGCGACCACCTACGAGCAGTACTTC. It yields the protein CASSSGPRLATTYEQYF.

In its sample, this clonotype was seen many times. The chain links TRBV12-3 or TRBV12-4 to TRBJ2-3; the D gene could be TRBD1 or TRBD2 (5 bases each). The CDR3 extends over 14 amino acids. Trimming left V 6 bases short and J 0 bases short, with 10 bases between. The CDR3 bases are TGTGCCAGCAGATACAGGACTAGCACAGATACGCAGTATTTT. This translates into CASRYRTSTDTQYF.

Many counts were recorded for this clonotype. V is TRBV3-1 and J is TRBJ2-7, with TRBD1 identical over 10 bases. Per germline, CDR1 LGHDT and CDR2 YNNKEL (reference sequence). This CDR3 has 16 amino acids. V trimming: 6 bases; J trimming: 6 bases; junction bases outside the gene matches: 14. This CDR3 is CASRQQGQGVDGEQYF. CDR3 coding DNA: TGTGCCAGCAGACAACAAGGACAGGGGGTGGACGGCGAGCAGTACTTC.

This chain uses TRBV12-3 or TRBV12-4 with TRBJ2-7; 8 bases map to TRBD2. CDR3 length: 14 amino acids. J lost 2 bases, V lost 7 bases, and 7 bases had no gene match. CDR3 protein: CASTAGGGTYEQYF. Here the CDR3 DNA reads TGTGCCAGCACCGCCGGGGGGGGAACCTACGAGCAGTACTTC.

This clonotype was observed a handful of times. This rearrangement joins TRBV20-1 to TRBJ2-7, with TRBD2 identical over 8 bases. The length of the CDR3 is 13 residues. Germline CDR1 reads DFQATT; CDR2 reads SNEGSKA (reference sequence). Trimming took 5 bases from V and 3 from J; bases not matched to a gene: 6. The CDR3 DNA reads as TGCAGTGCTCCGGGACTAGGAAACTACGAGCAGTACTTC. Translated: CSAPGLGNYEQYF.

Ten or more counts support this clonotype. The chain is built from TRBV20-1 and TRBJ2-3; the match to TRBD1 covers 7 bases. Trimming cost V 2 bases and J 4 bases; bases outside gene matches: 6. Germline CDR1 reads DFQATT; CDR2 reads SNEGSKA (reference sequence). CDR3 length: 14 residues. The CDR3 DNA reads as TGCAGTGCTAGAACTGACAGGGTGTCAGATACGCAGTATTTT. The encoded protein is CSARTDRVSDTQYF.

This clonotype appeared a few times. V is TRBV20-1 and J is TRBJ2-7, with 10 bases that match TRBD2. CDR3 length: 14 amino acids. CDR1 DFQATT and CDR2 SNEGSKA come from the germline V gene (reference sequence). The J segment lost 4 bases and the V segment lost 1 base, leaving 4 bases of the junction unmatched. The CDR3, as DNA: TGCAGTGCTAGAGCGGCTAGCGGGAGTTACGAGCAGTACTTC. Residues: CSARAASGSYEQYF.

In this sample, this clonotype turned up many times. Here the CDR3 reads CASSPDRFNQPQHF. The CDR3 bases are TGTGCCAGCAGTCCCGACAGATTCAATCAGCCCCAGCATTTT. The chain uses TRBV2 and TRBJ1-5; TRBD1 is a possible D gene (5 bases). V was clipped by 5 bases and J by 3 bases, with 11 bases between them. CDR3 size: 14 residues. Germline assignment: CDR1 SNHLY and CDR2 FYNNEI.

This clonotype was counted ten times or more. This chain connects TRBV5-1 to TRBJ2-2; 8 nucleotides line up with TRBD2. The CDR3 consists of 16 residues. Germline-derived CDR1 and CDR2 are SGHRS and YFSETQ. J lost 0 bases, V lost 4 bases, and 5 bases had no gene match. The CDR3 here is CASSTGLAPNTGELFF. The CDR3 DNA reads TGCGCCAGCAGCACCGGACTAGCTCCGAACACCGGGGAGCTGTTTTTT.

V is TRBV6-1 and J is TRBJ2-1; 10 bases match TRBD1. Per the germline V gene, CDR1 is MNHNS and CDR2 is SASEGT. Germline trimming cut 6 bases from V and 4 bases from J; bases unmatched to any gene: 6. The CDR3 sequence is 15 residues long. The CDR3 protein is CASRRDRGPYNEQFF. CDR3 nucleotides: TGTGCCAGCAGGAGGGACAGGGGTCCTTACAATGAGCAGTTCTTC.

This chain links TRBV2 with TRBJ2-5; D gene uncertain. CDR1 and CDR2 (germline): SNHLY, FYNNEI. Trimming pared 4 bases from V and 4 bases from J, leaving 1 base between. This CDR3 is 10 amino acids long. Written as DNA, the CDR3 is TGTGCCAGCAGTGTAGAGACCCAGTACTTC. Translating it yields CASSVETQYF.

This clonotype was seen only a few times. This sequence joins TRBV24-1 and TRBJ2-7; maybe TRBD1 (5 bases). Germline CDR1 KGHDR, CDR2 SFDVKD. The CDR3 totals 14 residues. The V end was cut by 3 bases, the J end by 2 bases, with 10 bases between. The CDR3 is CATSDRADTYEQYF. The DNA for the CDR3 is TGTGCCACCAGTGATCGTGCGGACACCTACGAGCAGTACTTC.